This TCR beta chain was sequenced during a study of blood T cells in healthy people across ages. This CDR3 contains 14 residues. Germline trimming cut 4 bases from V and 11 bases from J; bases unmatched to any gene: 11. It was with a sample-barcoded 5' primer and a J-beta primer mix that a second PCR of roughly 6 to 12 cycles was run. TCRdb processed the 5' RACE reads anew with MiXCR; each CDR3 protein has one entry. The sample has around 1,100,000 distinct CDR3 sequences; more than 30% are singletons. The study's findings and limits: The lack of PBMC sorting stopped any conclusive naive versus antigen-experienced comparison. Getting older went along with TCR beta diversity per million T cells dropping roughly linearly. The unknown donor CMV status may have confounded expanded clonotype changes.

Donors gave roughly 10 milliliters of peripheral blood apiece. Worth noting for this clonotype: What it binds is not known.

This sequence joins TRBV12-3 or TRBV12-4 and TRBJ2-5; 9 bases agree with TRBD1. The material sequenced was blood. The receptor was derived from a young man in good health. The CDR3 loop is CASSSGTGIHEQYF. In nucleotides, the CDR3 is TGTGCCAGCAGTTCCGGGACAGGGATCCATGAGCAGTACTTC.